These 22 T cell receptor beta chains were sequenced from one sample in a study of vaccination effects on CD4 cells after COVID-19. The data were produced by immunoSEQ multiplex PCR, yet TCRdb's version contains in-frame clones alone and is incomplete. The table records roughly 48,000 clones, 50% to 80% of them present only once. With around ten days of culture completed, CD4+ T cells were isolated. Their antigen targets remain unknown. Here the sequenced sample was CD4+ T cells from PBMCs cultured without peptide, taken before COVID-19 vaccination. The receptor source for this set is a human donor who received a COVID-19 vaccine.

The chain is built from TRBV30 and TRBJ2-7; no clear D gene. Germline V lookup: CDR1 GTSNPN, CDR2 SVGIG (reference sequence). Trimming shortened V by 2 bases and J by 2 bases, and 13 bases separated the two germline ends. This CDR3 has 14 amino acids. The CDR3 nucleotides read TGTGCCTGGAGTTTCCAAAGAAGAGCCTACGAGCAGTACTTC. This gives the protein CAWSFQRRAYEQYF.

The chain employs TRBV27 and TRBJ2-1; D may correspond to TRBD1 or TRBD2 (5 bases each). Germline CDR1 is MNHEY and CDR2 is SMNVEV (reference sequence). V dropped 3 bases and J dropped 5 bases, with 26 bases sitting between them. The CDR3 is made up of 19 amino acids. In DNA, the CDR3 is TGTGCCAGCAGTTTGTATAGGGCTAACACAGGACTCCTAAACAATGAGCAGTTCTTC. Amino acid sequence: CASSLYRANTGLLNNEQFF.

The CDR3 DNA reads as TGTGCCAGCAGTTGGGATCCTAACTATGGCTACACCTTC. Amino acid sequence: CASSWDPNYGYTF. The chain joins TRBV27 to TRBJ1-2; D is undetermined. This CDR3 spans 13 amino acids. Trimming removed 4 bases from V and 0 bases from J, with 6 bases in between. In germline, CDR1 is MNHEY, CDR2 SMNVEV (reference sequence).

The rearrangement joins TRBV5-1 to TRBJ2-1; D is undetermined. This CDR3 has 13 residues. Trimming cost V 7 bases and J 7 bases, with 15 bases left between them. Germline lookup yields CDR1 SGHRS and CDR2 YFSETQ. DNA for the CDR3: TGCGCCAGCCGCTATTATTTTGAGAATGAGCAGTTCTTC. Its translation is CASRYYFENEQFF.

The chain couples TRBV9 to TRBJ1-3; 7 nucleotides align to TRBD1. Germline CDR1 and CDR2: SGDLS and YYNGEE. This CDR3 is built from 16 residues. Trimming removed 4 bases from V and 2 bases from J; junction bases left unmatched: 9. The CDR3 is CASSTRRDSPGNTIYF. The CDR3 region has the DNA TGTGCCAGCAGCACACGCCGGGACAGCCCTGGAAACACCATATATTTT.

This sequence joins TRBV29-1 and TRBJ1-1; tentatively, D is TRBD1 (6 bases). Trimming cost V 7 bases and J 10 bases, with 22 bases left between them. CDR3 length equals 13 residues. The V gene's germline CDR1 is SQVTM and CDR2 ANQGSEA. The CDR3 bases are TGCAGCGCCCCAGAGACAGAAGTCAGGGGAGCTTTCTTT. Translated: CSAPETEVRGAFF.

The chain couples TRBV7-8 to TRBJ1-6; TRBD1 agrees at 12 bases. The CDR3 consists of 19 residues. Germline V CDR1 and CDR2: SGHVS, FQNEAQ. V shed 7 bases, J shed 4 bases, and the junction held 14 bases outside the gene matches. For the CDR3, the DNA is TGTGCCAGCAACCCCACGGGGACAGGGGGCCCCCGATATAATTCACCCCTCCACTTT. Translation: CASNPTGTGGPRYNSPLHF.

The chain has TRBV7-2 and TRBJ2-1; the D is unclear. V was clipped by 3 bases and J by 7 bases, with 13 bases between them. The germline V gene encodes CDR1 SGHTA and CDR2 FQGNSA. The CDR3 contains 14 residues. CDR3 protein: CASSFLSRTNEQFF. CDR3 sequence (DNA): TGTGCCAGCAGCTTTCTTTCCCGGACGAATGAGCAGTTCTTC.

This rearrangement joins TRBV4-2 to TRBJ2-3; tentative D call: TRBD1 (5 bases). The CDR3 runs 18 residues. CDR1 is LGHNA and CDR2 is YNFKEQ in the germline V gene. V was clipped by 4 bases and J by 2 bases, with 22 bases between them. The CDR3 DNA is TGTGCCAGCAGCCCGAATTTTCGTGGCAGGGCCTACACAGATACGCAGTATTTT. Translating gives CASSPNFRGRAYTDTQYF.

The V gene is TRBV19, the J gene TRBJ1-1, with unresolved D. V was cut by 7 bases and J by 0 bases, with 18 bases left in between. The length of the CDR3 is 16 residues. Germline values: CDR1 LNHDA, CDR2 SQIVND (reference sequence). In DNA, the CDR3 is TGTGCCAGTACCCGCAGAAGGGTTCAGATGAACACTGAAGCTTTCTTT. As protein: CASTRRRVQMNTEAFF.

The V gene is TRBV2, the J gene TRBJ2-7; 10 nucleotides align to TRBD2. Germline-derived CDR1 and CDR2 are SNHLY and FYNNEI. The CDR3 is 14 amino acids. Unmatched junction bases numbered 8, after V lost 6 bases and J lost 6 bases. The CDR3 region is CASRAEREGREQYF. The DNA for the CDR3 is TGTGCCAGCAGGGCAGAGCGGGAGGGCCGCGAGCAGTACTTC.

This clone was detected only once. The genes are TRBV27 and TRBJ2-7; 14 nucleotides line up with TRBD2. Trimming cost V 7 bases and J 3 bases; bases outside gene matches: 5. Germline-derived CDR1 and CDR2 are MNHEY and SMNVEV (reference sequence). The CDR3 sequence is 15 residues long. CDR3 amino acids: CASTGTSGSLYEQYF. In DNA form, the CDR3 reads TGTGCCAGCACTGGGACTAGCGGGAGCCTCTACGAGCAGTACTTC.

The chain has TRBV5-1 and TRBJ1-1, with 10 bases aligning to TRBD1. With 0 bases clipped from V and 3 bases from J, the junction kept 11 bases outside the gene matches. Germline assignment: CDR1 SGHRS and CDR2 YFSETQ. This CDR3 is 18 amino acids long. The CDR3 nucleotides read TGCGCCAGCAGCTTGGTAGGGACAGGGGTGAGGTGGGACACTGAAGCTTTCTTT. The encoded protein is CASSLVGTGVRWDTEAFF. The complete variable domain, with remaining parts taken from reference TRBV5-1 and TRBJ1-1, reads KAGVTQTPRYLIKTRGQQVTLSCSPISGHRSVSWYQQTPGQGLQFLFEYFSETQRNKGNFPGRFSGRQFSNSRSEMNVSTLELGDSALYLCASSLVGTGVRWDTEAFFGQGTRLTVV.

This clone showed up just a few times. CDR3 sequence: CASSATHGADTQYF. CDR3 bases: TGTGCCAGCAGCGCTACACATGGCGCAGATACGCAGTATTTT. The chain couples TRBV7-3 to TRBJ2-3; D call uncertain. Germline CDR1 SGHTA, CDR2 FQGTGA. The CDR3 runs 14 residues. V was trimmed by 5 bases and J by 4 bases, leaving 13 bases between them. The variable domain in full, with the rest retrieved from reference TRBV7-3 and TRBJ2-3, is GAGVSQTPSNKVTEKGKYVELRCDPISGHTALYWYRQSLGQGPEFLIYFQGTGAADDSGLPNDRFFAVRPEGSVSTLKIQRTERGDSAVYLCASSATHGADTQYFGPGTRLTVL.

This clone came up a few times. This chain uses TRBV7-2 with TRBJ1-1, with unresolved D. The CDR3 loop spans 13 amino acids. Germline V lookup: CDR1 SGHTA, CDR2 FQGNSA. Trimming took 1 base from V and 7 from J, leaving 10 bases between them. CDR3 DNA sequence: TGTGCCAGCAGCTTAGGGGTGGTGGGTGAAGCTTTCTTT. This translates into CASSLGVVGEAFF.

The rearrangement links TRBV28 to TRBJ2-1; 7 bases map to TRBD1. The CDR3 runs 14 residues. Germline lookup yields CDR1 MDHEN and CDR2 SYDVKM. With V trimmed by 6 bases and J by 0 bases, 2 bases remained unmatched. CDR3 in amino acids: CASSPGGSYNEQFF. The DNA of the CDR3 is TGTGCCAGCAGCCCAGGGGGCTCCTACAATGAGCAGTTCTTC. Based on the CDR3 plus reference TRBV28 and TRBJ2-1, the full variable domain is DVKVTQSSRYLVKRTGEKVFLECVQDMDHENMFWYRQDPGLGLRLIYFSYDVKMKEKGDIPEGYSVSREKKERFSLILESASTNQTSMYLCASSPGGSYNEQFFGPGTRLTVL.

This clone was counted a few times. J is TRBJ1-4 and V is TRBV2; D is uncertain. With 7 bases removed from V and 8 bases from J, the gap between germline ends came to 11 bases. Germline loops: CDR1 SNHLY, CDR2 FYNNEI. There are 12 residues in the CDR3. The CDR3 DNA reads TGTGCCAGCATGAGACCCTCGGAAAAACTGTTTTTT. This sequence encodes CASMRPSEKLFF.

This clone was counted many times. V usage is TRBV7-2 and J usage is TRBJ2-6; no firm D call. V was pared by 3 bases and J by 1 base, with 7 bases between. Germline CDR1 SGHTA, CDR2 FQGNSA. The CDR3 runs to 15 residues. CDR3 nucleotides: TGTGCCAGCAGCTTGGGTCCGTCTGGGGCCAACGTCCTGACTTTC. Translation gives CASSLGPSGANVLTF.

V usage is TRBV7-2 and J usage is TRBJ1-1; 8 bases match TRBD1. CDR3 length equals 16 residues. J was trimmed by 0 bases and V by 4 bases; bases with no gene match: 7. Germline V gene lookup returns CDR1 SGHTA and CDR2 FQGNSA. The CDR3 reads CASSSWTGPMNTEAFF. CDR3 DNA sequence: TGTGCCAGCAGCTCGTGGACAGGGCCCATGAACACTGAAGCTTTCTTT. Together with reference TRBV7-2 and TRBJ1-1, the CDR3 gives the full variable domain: GAGVSQSPSNKVTEKGKDVELRCDPISGHTALYWYRQSLGQGLEFLIYFQGNSAPDKSGLPSDRFSAERTGGSVSTLTIQRTQQEDSAVYLCASSSWTGPMNTEAFFGQGTRLTVV.

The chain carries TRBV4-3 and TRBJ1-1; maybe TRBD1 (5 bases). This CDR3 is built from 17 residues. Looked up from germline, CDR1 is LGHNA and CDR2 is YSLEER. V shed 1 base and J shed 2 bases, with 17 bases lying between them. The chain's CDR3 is CASSQVTSKGQNTEAFF. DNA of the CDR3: TGCGCCAGCAGCCAAGTGACTTCAAAGGGGCAAAACACTGAAGCTTTCTTT.

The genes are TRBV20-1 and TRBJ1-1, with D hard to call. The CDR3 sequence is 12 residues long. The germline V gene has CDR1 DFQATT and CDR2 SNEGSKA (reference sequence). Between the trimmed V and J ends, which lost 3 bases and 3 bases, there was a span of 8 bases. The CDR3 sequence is CSASIADTEAFF. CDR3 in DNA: TGCAGTGCTAGTATTGCGGACACTGAAGCTTTCTTT.

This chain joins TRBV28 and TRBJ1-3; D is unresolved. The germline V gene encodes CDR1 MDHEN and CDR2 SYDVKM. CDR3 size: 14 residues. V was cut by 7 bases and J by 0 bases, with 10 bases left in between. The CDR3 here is CASIPALSGNTIYF. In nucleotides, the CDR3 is TGTGCCAGCATCCCTGCCCTCTCTGGAAACACCATATATTTT.